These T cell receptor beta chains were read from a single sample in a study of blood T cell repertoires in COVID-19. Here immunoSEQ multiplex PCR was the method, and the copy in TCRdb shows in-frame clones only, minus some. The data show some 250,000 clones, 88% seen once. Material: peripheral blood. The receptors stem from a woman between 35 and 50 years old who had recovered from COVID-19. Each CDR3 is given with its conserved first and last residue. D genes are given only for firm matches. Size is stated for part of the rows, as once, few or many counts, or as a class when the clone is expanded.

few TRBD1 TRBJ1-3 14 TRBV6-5 CASDRASSGNTIYF TGTGCCAGCGACAGGGCCAGCTCTGGAAACACCATATATTTT
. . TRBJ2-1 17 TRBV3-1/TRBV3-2 CASSQEVPGLAYNEQFF TGTGCCAGCAGCCAAGAGGTGCCGGGACTGGCCTACAATGAGCAGTTCTTC
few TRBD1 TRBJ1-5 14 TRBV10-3 CASRTGPSNQPQHF TGTGCCAGCCGGACAGGACCCTCAAATCAGCCCCAGCATTTT
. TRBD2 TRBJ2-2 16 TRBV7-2 CASSLFPAGATGELFF TGTGCCAGCAGCTTATTCCCAGCGGGAGCTACCGGGGAGCTGTTTTTT
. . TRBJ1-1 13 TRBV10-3 CAIRGAMNTEAFF TGTGCCATCAGAGGGGCTATGAACACTGAAGCTTTCTTT
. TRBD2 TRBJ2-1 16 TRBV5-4 CASSLAPLADYNEQFF TGTGCCAGCAGCTTGGCCCCGCTAGCGGACTACAATGAGCAGTTCTTC
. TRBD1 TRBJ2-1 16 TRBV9 CASSADRGRPGEEQFF TGTGCCAGCAGCGCCGACAGGGGGCGCCCCGGGGAGGAGCAGTTCTTC
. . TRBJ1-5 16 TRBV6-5 CASSYPQSSSNQPQHF TGTGCCAGCAGTTACCCACAATCCTCTAGCAATCAGCCCCAGCATTTT
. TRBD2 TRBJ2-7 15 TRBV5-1 CASSTGLAGPYEQYF TGCGCCAGCAGCACCGGACTAGCGGGGCCCTACGAGCAGTACTTC
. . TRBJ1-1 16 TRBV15 CATSRPSGPRYTEAFF TGTGCCACCAGCAGACCTTCTGGCCCCCGATACACTGAAGCTTTCTTT
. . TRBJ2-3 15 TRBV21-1 CASSKVGDSPDTQYF TGTGCCAGCAGCAAAGTGGGGGACTCCCCAGATACGCAGTATTTT
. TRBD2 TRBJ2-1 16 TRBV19 CASSMVAGGGYNEQFF TGTGCCAGTAGTATGGTAGCGGGAGGGGGGTACAATGAGCAGTTCTTC
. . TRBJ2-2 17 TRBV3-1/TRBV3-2 CASSQDRGTYHTGELFF TGTGCCAGCAGCCAAGATCGAGGGACTTACCACACCGGGGAGCTGTTTTTT
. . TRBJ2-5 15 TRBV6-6 CASSGRVGGGETQYF TGTGCCAGCAGTGGCCGTGTGGGGGGAGGAGAGACCCAGTACTTC
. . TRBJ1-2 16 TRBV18 CASSRLREGPLDGYTF TGTGCCAGCTCCCGCCTAAGGGAGGGGCCGCTCGATGGCTACACCTTC
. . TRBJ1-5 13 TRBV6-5 CASSHSGNQPQHF TGTGCCAGCAGCCACAGCGGGAATCAGCCCCAGCATTTT
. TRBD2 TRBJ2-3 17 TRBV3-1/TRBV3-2 CASSQVILAGDRNTQYF TGTGCCAGCAGCCAAGTTATACTAGCGGGAGATCGGAATACGCAGTATTTT
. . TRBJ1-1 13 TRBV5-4 CASSLGRGTEAFF TGTGCCAGCAGCTTGGGTAGGGGCACTGAAGCTTTCTTT
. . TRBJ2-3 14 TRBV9 CASSAAGLLDTQYF TGTGCCAGCAGCGCCGCCGGACTACTGGATACGCAGTATTTT
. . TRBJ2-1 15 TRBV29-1 CSVEAGDNSYNEQFF TGCAGCGTTGAAGCGGGAGACAACTCCTACAATGAGCAGTTCTTC
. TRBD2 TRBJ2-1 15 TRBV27 CASRIGLATGNEQFF TGTGCCAGCAGGATAGGACTAGCCACCGGCAATGAGCAGTTCTTC
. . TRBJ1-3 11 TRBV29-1 CSVNSGHTIYF TGCAGCGTTAACAGTGGCCACACCATATATTTT
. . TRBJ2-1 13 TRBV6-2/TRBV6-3 CASSYGANNEQFF TGTGCCAGCAGTTACGGGGCCAACAATGAGCAGTTCTTC
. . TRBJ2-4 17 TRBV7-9 CASSLAHGEVAKNIQYF TGTGCCAGCAGCTTAGCCCACGGGGAGGTAGCCAAAAACATTCAGTACTTC
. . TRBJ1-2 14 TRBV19 CASSMGGANYGYTF TGTGCCAGTAGTATGGGGGGGGCTAACTATGGCTACACCTTC
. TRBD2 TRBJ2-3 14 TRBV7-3 CASSVAGGPDTQYF TGTGCCAGCAGCGTAGCGGGAGGGCCAGATACGCAGTATTTT
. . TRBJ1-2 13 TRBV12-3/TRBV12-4 CASSFRRVGGYTF TGTGCCAGCAGTTTCCGGCGGGTAGGCGGCTACACCTTC
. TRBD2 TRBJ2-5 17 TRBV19 CASSLGASSGYQETQYF TGTGCCAGTAGCCTCGGCGCCTCTAGCGGGTACCAAGAGACCCAGTACTTC